Below, one T cell receptor (beta chain) is given with its context. Antigen: not known. The sample is drawn from a study of T-cell memory formation after mild COVID-19. Findings and limits, study-wide: That cross-reactive memory joined was suggested by some responding clones appearing in pre-infection memory. Clones contracting day 15 to 85 were balanced CD4/CD8; later expanders leaned CD4+.

The germline gives CDR1 DFQATT, CDR2 SNEGSKA (reference sequence). The CDR3 runs 13 residues. The germline V and J ends were trimmed by 6 bases and 2 bases, with 12 bases remaining between them. Researchers used 5'RACE with constant-segment primers to make TCR alpha and TCR beta cDNA libraries that carry sample barcodes and UMIs. TCRdb reprocessed the 5' RACE reads with MiXCR, giving one entry per CDR3 protein. The data contain about 260,000 distinct CDR3 sequences, roughly 17% of them singletons. The sample was PBMCs or a T cell subset sorted from them (not recorded which). This sequence originates from a man between 18 and 35 years old who had mild COVID-19 (a few samples of this study predate the infection). Cell type and time point are not known. The V gene is TRBV20-1, the J gene TRBJ2-3, with D possibly being TRBD1 (6 bases). CDR3 sequence reads: CSATDRITDTQYF. CDR3 sequence (DNA): TGCAGTGCAACCGACAGGATCACAGATACGCAGTATTTT.